This T cell receptor beta chain was recovered during a study of regulatory T cells in long-lasting Graves disease. In building TCR beta libraries, iRepertoire HTBI primers were used together with Arm-PCR of CDR3 regions. TCRdb re-called the multiplex PCR reads with MiXCR, one entry per CDR3 protein. The table records about 420,000 distinct CDR3 sequences, roughly 15% of them present only once. This clonotype was detected many times. Time point indicated: newly diagnosed GD, antithyroid drugs for less than 3 months. RNA extracted from PBMCs served as the sequencing template. The patient group derived from an endocrinology department in Xi'an, China. The same sample was also used in a study of T cells in Graves' hyperthyroidism and ophthalmopathy. From that paper: Graves' hyperthyroidism is called stable when ophthalmopathy does not progress within 18 months. The HTBI set primed first-round TCR CDR3 RT-PCR. The model's output predicted ophthalmopathy at a median of 6.5 months prior to onset.

The sequences come from peripheral blood mononuclear cells (PBMCs), collected at new diagnosis, from a patient treated with antithyroid drugs. The receptor comes from a woman aged 18-35 years with Graves disease.

CDR3 in amino acids: CASSFPGLANYNEQFF. CDR3 DNA sequence: TGTGCCAGCAGTTTCCCGGGACTAGCGAACTACAATGAGCAGTTCTTC. The J gene is TRBJ2-1, the V gene TRBV28; 10 nucleotides match TRBD2. The germline V gene has CDR1 MDHEN and CDR2 SYDVKM. This CDR3 is 16 amino acids long. The V and J ends lost 3 bases and 3 bases, in that order; junction bases with no gene match: 5.